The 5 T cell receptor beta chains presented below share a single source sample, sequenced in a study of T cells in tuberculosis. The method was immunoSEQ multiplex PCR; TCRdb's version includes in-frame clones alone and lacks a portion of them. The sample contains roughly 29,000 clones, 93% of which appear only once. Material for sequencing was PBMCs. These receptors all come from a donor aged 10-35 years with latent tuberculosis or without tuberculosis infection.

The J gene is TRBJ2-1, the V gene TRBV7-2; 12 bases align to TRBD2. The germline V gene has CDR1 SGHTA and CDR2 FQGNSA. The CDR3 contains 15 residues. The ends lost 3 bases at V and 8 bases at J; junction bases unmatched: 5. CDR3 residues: CASSFRLAGDHEQFF. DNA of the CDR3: TGTGCCAGCAGCTTCAGACTAGCGGGAGATCATGAGCAGTTCTTC.

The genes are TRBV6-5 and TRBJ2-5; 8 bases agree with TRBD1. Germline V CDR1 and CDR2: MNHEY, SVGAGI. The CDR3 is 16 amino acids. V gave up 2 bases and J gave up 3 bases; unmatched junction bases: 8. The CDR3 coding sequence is TGTGCCAGCAGTTACCTGGGGACAGGAAAGAAAGAGACCCAGTACTTC. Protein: CASSYLGTGKKETQYF.

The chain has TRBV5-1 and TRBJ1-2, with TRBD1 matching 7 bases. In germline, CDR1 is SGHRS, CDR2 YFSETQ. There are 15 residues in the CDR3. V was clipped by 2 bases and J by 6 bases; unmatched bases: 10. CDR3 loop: CASSLLTGEVNGYTF. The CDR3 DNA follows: TGCGCCAGCAGCTTACTTACAGGGGAGGTGAATGGCTACACCTTC. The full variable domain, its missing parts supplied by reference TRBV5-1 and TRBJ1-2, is KAGVTQTPRYLIKTRGQQVTLSCSPISGHRSVSWYQQTPGQGLQFLFEYFSETQRNKGNFPGRFSGRQFSNSRSEMNVSTLELGDSALYLCASSLLTGEVNGYTFGSGTRLTVV.

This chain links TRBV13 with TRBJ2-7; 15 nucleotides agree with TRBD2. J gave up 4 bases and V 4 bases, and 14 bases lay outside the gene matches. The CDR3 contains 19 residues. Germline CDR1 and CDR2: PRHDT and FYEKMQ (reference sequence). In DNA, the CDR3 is TGTGCCAGCAGCTCTCCCGGGACTAGCGGGAGGCTTCTCTTTTACGAGCAGTACTTC. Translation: CASSSPGTSGRLLFYEQYF. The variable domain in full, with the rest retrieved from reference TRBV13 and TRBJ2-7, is AAGVIQSPRHLIKEKRETATLKCYPIPRHDTVYWYQQGPGQDPQFLISFYEKMQSDKGSIPDRFSAQQFSDYHSELNMSSLELGDSALYFCASSSPGTSGRLLFYEQYFGPGTRLTVT.

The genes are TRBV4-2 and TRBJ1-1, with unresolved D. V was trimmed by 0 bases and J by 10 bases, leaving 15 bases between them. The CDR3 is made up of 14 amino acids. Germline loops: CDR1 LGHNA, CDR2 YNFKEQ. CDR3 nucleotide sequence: TGTGCCAGCAGCCAAGAGGTGGGCGTTCGGGGAGCTTTCTTT. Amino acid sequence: CASSQEVGVRGAFF.